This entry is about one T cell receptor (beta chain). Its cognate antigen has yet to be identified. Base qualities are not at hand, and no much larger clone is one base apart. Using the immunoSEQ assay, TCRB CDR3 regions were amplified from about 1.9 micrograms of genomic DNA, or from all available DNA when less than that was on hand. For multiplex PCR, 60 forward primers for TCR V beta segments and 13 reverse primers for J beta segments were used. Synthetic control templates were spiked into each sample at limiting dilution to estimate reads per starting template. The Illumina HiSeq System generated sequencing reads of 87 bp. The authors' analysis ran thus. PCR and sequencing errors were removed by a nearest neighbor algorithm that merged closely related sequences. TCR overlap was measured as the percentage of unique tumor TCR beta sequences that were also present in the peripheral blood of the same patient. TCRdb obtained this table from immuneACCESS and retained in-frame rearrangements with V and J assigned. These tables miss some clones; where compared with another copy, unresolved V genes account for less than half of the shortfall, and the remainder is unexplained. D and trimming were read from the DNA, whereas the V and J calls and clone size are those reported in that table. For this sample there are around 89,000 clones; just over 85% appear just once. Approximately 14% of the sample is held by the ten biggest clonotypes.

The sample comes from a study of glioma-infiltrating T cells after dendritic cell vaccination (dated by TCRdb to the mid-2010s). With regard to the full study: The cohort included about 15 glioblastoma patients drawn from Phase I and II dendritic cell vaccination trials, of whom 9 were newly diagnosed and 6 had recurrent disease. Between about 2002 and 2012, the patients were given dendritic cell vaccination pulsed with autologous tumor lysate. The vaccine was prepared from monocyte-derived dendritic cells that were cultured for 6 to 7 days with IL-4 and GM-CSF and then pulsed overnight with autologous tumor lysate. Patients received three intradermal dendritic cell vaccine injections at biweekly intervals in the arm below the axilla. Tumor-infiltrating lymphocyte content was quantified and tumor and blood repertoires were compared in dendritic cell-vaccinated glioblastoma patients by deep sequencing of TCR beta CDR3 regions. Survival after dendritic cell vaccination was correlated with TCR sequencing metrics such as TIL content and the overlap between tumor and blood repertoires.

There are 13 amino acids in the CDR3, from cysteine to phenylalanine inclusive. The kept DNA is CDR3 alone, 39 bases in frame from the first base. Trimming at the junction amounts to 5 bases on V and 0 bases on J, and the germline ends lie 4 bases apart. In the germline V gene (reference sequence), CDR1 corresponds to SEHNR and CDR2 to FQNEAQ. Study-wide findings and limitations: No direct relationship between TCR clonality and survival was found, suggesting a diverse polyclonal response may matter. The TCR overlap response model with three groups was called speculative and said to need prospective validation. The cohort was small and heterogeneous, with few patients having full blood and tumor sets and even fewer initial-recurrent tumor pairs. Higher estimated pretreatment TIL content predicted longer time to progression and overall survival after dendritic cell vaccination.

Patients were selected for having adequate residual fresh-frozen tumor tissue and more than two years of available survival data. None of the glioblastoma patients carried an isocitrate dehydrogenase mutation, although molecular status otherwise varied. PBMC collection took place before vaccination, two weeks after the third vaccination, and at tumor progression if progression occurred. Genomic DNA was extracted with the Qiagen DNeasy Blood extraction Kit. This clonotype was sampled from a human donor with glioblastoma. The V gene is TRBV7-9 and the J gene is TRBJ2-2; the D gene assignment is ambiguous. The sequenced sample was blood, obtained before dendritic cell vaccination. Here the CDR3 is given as CASSPTNTGELFF. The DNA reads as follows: TGTGCCAGCAGCCCAACGAACACCGGGGAGCTGTTTTTT.